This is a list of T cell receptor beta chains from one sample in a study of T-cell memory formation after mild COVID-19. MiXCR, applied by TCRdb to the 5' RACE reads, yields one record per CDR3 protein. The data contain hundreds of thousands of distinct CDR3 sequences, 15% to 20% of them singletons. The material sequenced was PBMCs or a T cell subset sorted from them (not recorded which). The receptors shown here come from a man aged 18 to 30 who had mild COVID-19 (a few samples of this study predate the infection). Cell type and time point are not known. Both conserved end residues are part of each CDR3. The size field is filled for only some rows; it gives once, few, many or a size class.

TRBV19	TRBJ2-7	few	CASSISPASYEQYF
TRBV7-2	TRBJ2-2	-	CASSKAATANTGELFF
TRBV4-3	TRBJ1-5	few	CASSQDFGQESQPQHF
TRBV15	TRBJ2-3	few	CATSLGLNTDTQYF
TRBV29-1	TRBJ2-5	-	CSVEALSSGLGQYF
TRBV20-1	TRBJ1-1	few	CSGWGRDTEAFF
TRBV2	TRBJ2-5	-	CASGLAGVQETQYF
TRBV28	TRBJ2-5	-	CASRIGTRVTQYF
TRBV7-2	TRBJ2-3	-	CASILRLAGGYTDTQYF
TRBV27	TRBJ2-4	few	CASSSNPDILAKNIQYF
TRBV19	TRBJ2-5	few	CASSTTDQETQYF
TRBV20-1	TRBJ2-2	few	CSVPGVSGELFF
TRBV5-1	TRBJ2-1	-	CASSLVLGYPDNEQFF
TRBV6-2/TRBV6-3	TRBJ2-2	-	CASSYSTGTGGFRELFF
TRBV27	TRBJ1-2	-	CASSFNRQGAVYGYTF
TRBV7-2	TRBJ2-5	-	CASSPPARYETQYF
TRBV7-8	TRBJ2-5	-	CASSLEYQETQYF
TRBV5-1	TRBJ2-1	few	CASSQTGEAYNEQFF
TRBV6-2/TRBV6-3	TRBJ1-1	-	CASGHGWNTEAFF
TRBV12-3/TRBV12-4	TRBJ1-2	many	CASSPGSYGYTF
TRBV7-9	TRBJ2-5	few	CASSVTGGKTQYF
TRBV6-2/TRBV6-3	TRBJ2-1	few	CASSWALSYNEQFF
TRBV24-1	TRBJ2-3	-	CATTPSPTDTQYF
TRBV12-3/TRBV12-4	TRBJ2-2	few	CASSLHRTSLNTGELFF
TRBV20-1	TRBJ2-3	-	CSAPDLAHTDTQYF
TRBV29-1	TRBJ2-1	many	CSGGSSSYNEQFF
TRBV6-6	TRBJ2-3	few	CASSYPGTDTQYF
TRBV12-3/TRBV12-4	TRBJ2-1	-	CASSLGLAGESSYNEQFF
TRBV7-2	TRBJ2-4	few	CASSLVIRGGAAKNIQYF
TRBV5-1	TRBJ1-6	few	CASSWGAGEPLHF
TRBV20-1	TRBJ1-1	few	CSVTGDTEAFF
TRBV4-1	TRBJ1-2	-	CASSPGQGVYGYTF
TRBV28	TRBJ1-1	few	CASSLTGGHTEAFF
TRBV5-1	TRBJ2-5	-	CASSPGTGPEETQYF
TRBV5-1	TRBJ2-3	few	CASNRGGRGTDTQYF
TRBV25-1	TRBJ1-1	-	CASSGQGRGNTEAFF
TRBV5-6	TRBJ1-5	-	CASSLLGGARRDQPQHF
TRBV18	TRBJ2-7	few	CASSTQGSSYEQYF
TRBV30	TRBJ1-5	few	CAWSGGAGSNQPQHF
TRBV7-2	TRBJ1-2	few	CASSLHPQGWVGYTF
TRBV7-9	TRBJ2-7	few	CASSRSSYEQYF
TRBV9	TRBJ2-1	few	CASSVGENEQFF
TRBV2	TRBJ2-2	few	CASSTQGVDTGELFF
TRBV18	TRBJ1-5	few	CASSPDGANQPQHF
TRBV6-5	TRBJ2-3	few	CASSTQRDTSLTSSQYF
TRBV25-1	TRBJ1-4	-	CASSVTGRMRKLFF
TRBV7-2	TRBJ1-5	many	CASSLGGANQPQHF
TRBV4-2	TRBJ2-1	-	CASSHRGPAPNEQFF
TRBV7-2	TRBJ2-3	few	CASSFTHTTDTQYF
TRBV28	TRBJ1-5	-	CASKESRGLVQPQHF